Listed here are 6 T cell receptor beta chains from one sample, sequenced in a study of blood T cell repertoires in COVID-19. This table comes from immunoSEQ multiplex PCR, and its TCRdb copy is limited to in-frame clones, with some not included. The table lists 250,000 to 350,000 clones, around nine tenths of them singletons, with 0.75% to 0.9% in the top ten. The sequencing sample was made of peripheral blood. The receptors derive from a man under 40 with acute or convalescent COVID-19.

This clone appeared once. This chain uses TRBV28 with TRBJ1-3; D ambiguous. The germline V gene encodes CDR1 MDHEN and CDR2 SYDVKM. CDR3 length equals 13 residues. With 6 bases removed from V and 2 bases from J, the gap between germline ends came to 8 bases. The CDR3 DNA reads TGTGCCAGCAGCCCGACTCCTGGAAACACCATATATTTT. Protein: CASSPTPGNTIYF.

To note about this clone: The same CDR3 is also encoded by other DNA sequences in this sample. The rearrangement joins TRBV2 to TRBJ2-3; D may be TRBD1 (5 bases). Germline assignment: CDR1 SNHLY and CDR2 FYNNEI. The CDR3 length is 13 residues. V dropped 6 bases and J dropped 6 bases, with 13 bases sitting between them. CDR3 sequence (DNA): TGTGCCAGCAGACGAGACAGTGGGGATACGCAGTATTTT. This encodes CASRRDSGDTQYF.

In its sample, this clone was seen once. V is TRBV5-5 and J is TRBJ1-1; D gene uncertain. The germline CDR1 and CDR2 sequences are SGHKS and YYEKEE (reference sequence). CDR3 size: 16 residues. The germline V and J ends were trimmed by 1 base and 1 base, with 14 bases remaining between them. CDR3 amino acids: CASSLQFVQPNTEAFF. The CDR3 region has the DNA TGTGCCAGCAGCTTGCAATTTGTACAGCCGAACACTGAAGCTTTCTTT. Filled out from reference TRBV5-5 and TRBJ1-1, the complete variable domain reads DAGVTQSPTHLIKTRGQQVTLRCSPISGHKSVSWYQQVLGQGPQFIFQYYEKEERGRGNFPDRFSARQFPNYSSELNVNALLLGDSALYLCASSLQFVQPNTEAFFGQGTRLTVV.

The V and J genes are TRBV7-8 and TRBJ2-2, with 8 bases that match TRBD1. Germline lookup yields CDR1 SGHVS and CDR2 FQNEAQ. This CDR3 has 17 amino acids. V gave up 0 bases and J gave up 0 bases; unmatched junction bases: 3. CDR3 nucleotide sequence: TGTGCCAGCAGCTTAGCGTACAGGGGGGCGAACACCGGGGAGCTGTTTTTT. This codes for CASSLAYRGANTGELFF.

This clone was counted a single time. The V gene is TRBV18, the J gene TRBJ2-7; D not resolved. The CDR3 totals 16 residues. Trimming removed 4 bases at V and 2 bases at J, with 18 bases between. Looked up from germline, CDR1 is KGHSH and CDR2 is LQKENI. CDR3 residues: CASSQSSGVHPYEQYF. The CDR3 DNA is TGTGCCAGCTCACAATCCTCAGGTGTCCACCCCTACGAGCAGTACTTC.

This clone turned up a few times. This sequence joins TRBV19 and TRBJ2-1; a possible D gene is TRBD2 (5 bases). The V gene's germline CDR1 is LNHDA and CDR2 SQIVND (reference sequence). The CDR3 totals 16 residues. Between the trimmed V and J ends, which lost 6 bases and 0 bases, there was a span of 15 bases. CDR3 bases: TGTGCCAGTAGGATCAATAGCGCGTTCTCCTACAATGAGCAGTTCTTC. This sequence encodes CASRINSAFSYNEQFF.